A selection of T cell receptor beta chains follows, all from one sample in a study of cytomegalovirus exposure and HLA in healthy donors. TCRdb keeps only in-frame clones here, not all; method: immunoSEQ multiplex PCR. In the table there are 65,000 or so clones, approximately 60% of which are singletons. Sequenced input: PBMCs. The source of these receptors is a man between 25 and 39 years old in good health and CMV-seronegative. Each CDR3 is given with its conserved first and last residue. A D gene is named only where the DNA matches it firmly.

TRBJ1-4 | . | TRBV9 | CASSVNGRDEKLFF
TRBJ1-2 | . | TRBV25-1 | CASSEGGEGRGYTF
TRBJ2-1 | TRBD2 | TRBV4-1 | CASSLATLAGGRNEQFF
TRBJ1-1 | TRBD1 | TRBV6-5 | CASRRTTGGTEAFF
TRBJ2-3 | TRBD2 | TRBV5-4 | CASSPTSGGGDTQYF
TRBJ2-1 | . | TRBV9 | CASSGYTGGQFF
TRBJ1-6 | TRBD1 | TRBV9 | CASSVSGQGASPLHF
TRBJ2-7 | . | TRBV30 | CAWGRDSPSF
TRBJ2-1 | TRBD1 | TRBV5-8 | CASSRQGDGDEQFF
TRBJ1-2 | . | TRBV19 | CASSILLGSGYGYTF
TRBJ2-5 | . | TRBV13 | CASGTFIAQETQYF
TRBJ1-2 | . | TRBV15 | CATSRVAGSFYGYTF
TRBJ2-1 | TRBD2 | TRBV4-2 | CASSQGGPGLAASSSYNEQFF
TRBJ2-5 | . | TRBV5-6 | CASSPESTETQYF
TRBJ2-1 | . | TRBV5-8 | CASSPVDSNFNNEQFF
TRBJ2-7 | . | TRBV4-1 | CASSQDSAAYSYEQYF
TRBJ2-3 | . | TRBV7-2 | CASSLRRGTDTQYF
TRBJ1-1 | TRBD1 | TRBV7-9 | CASSPPGTGYTEAFF